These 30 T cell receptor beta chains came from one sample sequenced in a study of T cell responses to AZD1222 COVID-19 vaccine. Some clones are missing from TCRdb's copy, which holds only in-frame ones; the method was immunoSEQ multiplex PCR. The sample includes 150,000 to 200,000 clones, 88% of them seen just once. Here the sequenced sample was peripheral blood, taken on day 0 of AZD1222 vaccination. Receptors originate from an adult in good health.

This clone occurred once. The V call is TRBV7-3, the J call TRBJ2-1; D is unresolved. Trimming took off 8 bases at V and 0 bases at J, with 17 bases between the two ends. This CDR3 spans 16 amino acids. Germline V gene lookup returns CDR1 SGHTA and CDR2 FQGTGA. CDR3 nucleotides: TGTGCCAGCGCCACCTTACCCGTACTCTCCTACAATGAGCAGTTCTTC. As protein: CASATLPVLSYNEQFF.

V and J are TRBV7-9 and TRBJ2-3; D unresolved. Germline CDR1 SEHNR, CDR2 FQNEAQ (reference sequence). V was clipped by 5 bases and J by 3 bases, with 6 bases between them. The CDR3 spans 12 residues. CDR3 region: CASSRFTDTQYF. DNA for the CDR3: TGTGCCAGCAGCCGGTTTACAGATACGCAGTATTTT.

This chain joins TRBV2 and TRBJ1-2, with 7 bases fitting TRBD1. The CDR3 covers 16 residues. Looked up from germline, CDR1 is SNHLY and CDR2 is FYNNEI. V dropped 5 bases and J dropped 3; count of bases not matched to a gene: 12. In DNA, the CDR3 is TGTGCCAGCAGTCGACAGGGCGGGGTTGGGGACTATGGCTACACCTTC. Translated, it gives CASSRQGGVGDYGYTF.

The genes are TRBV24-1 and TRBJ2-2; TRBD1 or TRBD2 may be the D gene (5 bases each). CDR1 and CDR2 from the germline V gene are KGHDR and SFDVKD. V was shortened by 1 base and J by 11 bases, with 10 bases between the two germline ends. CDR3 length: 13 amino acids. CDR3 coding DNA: TGTGCCACCAGTGATTTTTGGGGGAATGAGCTGTTTTTT. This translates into CATSDFWGNELFF.

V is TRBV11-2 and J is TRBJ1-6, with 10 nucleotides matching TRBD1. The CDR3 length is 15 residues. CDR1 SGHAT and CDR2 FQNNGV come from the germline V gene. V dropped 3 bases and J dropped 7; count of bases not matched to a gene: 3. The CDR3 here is CASSLDRGTNSPLHF. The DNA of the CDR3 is TGTGCCAGCAGCTTGGACAGGGGGACCAATTCACCCCTCCACTTT.

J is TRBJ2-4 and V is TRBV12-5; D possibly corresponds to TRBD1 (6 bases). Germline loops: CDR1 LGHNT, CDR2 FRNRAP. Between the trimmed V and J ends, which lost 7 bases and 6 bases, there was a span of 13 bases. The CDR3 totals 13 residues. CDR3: CASATQGRNIQYF. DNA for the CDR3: TGTGCTAGTGCGACCCAGGGGAGAAACATTCAGTACTTC. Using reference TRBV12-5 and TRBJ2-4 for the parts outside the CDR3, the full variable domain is DARVTQTPRHKVTEMGQEVTMRCQPILGHNTVFWYRQTMMQGLELLAYFRNRAPLDDSGMPKDRFSAEMPDATLATLKIQPSEPRDSAVYFCASATQGRNIQYFGAGTRLSVL.

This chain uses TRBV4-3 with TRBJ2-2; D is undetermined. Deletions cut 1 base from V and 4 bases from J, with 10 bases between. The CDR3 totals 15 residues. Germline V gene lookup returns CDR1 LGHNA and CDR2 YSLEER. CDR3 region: CASSQASASTGELFF. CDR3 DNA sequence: TGCGCCAGCAGCCAAGCGTCGGCTAGCACCGGGGAGCTGTTTTTT.

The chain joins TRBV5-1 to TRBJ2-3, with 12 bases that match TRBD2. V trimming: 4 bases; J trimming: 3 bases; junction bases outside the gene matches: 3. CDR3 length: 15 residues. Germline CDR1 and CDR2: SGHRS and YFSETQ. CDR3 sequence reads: CASSKTSGGTDTQYF. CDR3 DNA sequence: TGCGCCAGCAGCAAGACTAGCGGGGGAACAGATACGCAGTATTTT.

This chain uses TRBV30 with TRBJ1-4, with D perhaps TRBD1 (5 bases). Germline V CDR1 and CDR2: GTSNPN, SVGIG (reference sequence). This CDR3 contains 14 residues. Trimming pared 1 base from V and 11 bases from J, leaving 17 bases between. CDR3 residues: CAWSEARAPKKLFF. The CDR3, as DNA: TGTGCCTGGAGTGAGGCCAGGGCACCGAAGAAACTGTTTTTT. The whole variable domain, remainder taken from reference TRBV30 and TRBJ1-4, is SQTIHQWPATLVQPVGSPLSLECTVEGTSNPNLYWYRQAAGRGLQLLFYSVGIGQISSEVPQNLSASRPQDRQFILSSKKLLLSDSGFYLCAWSEARAPKKLFFGSGTQLSVL.

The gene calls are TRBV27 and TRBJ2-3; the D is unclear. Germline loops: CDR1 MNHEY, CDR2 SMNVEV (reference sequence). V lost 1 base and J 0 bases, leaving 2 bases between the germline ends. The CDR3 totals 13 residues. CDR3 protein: CASSLLSTDTQYF. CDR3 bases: TGTGCCAGCAGTTTATTGAGCACAGATACGCAGTATTTT.

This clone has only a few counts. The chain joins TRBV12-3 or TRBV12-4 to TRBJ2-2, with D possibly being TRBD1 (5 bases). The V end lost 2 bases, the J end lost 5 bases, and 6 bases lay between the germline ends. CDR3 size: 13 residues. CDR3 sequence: CASSLRTTGELFF. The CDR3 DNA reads TGTGCCAGCAGTTTAAGGACAACCGGGGAGCTGTTTTTT.

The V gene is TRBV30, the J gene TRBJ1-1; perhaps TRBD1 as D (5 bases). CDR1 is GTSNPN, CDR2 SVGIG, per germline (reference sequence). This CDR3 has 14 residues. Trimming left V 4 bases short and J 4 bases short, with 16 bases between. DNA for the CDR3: TGTGCCTGGAAAGAGTGGGCAGGGTTCACTGAAGCTTTCTTT. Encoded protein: CAWKEWAGFTEAFF.

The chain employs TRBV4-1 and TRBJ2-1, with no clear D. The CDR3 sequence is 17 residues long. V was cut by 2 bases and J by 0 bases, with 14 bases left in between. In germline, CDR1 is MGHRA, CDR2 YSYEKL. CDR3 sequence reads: CASSQRDPFTSYNEQFF. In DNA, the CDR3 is TGCGCCAGCAGCCAAAGAGATCCCTTTACCTCCTACAATGAGCAGTTCTTC.

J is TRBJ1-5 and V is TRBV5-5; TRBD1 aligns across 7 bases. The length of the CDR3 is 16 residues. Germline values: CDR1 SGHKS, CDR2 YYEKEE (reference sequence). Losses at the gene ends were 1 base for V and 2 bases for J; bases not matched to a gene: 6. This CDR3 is CASSLTGVVGNQPQHF. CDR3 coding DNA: TGTGCCAGCAGCTTGACAGGGGTTGTTGGCAATCAGCCCCAGCATTTT.

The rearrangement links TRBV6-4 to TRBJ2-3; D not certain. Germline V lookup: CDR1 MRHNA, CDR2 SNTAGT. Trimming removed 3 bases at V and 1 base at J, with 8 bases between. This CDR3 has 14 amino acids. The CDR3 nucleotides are TGTGCCAGCAGTGATAAGGGTGGCACAGATACGCAGTATTTT. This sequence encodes CASSDKGGTDTQYF.

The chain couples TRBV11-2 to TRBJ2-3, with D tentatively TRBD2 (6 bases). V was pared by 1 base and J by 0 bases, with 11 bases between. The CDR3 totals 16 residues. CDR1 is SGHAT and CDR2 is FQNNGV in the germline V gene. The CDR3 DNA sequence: TGTGCCAGCAGCTTAGTCCCGGGGGACAGCACAGATACGCAGTATTTT. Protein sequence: CASSLVPGDSTDTQYF.

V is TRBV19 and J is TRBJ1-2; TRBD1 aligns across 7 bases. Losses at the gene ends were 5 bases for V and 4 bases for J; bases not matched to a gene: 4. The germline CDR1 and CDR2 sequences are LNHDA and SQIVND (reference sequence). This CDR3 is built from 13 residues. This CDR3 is CASSRDRRYGYTF. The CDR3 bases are TGTGCCAGTAGTCGGGACAGACGCTATGGCTACACCTTC.

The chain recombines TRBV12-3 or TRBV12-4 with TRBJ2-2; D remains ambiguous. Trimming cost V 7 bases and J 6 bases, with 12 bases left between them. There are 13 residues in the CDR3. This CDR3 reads CASKVPVAGELFF. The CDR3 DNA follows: TGTGCCAGCAAAGTGCCCGTGGCCGGGGAGCTGTTTTTT.

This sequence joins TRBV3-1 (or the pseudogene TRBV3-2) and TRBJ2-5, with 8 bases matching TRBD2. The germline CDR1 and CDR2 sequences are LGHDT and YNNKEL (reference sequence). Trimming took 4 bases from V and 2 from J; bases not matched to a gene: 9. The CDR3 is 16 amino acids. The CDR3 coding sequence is TGTGCCAGCAGCCCCGGGGCAGCGGGGGTGCAAGAGACCCAGTACTTC. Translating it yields CASSPGAAGVQETQYF.

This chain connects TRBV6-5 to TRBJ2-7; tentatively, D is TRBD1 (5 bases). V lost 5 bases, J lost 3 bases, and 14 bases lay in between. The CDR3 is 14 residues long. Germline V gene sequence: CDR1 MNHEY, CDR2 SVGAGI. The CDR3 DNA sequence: TGTGCCAGCAGTCGAGGAGACAGTTTCTACGAGCAGTACTTC. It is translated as CASSRGDSFYEQYF.

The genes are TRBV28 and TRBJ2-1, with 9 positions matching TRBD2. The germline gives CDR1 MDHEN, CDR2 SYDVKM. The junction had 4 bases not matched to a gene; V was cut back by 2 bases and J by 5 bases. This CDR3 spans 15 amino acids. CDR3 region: CASSLAGGPNNEQFF. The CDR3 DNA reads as TGTGCCAGCAGTTTAGCGGGAGGGCCGAACAATGAGCAGTTCTTC.

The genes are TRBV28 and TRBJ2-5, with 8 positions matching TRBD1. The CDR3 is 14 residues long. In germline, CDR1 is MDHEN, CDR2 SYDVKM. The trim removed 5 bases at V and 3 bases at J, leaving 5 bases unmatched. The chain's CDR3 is CASSAGGVEETQYF. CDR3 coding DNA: TGTGCCAGCAGTGCAGGGGGCGTAGAAGAGACCCAGTACTTC.

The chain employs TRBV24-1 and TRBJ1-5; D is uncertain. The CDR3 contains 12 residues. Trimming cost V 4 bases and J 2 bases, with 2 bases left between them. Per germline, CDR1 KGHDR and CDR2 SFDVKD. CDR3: CATSEGNQPQHF. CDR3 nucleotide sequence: TGTGCCACCAGTGAGGGCAATCAGCCCCAGCATTTT.

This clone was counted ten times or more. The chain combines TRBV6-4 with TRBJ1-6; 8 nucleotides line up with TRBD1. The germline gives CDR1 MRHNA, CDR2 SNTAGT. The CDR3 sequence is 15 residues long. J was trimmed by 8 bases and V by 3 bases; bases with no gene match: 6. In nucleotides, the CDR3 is TGTGCCAGCAGTGAAATGTCAGGGGGCGATTCACCCCTCCACTTT. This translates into CASSEMSGGDSPLHF.

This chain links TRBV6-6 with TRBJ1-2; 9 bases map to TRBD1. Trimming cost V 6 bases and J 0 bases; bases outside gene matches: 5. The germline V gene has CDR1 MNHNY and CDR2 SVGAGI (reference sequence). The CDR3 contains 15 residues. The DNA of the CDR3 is TGTGCCAGCAGCCAGGGACAGGGAGCTAACTATGGCTACACCTTC. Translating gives CASSQGQGANYGYTF.

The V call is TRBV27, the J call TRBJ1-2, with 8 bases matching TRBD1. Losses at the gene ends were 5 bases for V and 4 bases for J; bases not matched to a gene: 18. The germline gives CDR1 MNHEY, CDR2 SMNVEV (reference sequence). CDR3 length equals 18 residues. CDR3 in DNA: TGTGCCAGCAGTCACCTTTTTACCGGGACAGGCGAGGGCTATGGCTACACCTTC. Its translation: CASSHLFTGTGEGYGYTF.

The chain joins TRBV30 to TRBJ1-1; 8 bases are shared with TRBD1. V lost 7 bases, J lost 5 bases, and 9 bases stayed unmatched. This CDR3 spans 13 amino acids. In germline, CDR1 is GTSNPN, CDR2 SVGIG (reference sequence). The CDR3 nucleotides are TGTGCCTCCTCGACAGGGGACAGGACTGAAGCTTTCTTT. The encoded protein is CASSTGDRTEAFF.

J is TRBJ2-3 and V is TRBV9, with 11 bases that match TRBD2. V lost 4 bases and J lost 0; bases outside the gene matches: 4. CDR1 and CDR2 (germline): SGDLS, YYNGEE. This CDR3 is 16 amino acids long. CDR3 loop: CASSFRTSGSTDTQYF. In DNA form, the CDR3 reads TGTGCCAGCAGCTTTCGGACTAGCGGGAGCACAGATACGCAGTATTTT.

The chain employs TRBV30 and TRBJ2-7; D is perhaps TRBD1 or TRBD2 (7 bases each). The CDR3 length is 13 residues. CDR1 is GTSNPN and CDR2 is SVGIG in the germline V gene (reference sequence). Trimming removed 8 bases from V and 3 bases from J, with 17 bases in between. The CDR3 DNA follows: TGTGCCAGTACTTCCAGGGGGGGCTACGAGCAGTACTTC. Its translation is CASTSRGGYEQYF.

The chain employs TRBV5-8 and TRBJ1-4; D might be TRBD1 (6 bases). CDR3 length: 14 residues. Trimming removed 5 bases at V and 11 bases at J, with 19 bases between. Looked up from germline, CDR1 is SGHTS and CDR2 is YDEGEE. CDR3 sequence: CASSYTGLNLKLFF. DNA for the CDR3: TGTGCCAGCAGTTACACAGGGCTGAACCTTAAACTGTTTTTT. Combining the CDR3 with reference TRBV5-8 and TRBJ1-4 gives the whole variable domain EAGVTQSPTHLIKTRGQQATLRCSPISGHTSVYWYQQALGLGLQFLLWYDEGEERNRGNFPPRFSGRQFPNYSSELNVNALELEDSALYLCASSYTGLNLKLFFGSGTQLSVL.